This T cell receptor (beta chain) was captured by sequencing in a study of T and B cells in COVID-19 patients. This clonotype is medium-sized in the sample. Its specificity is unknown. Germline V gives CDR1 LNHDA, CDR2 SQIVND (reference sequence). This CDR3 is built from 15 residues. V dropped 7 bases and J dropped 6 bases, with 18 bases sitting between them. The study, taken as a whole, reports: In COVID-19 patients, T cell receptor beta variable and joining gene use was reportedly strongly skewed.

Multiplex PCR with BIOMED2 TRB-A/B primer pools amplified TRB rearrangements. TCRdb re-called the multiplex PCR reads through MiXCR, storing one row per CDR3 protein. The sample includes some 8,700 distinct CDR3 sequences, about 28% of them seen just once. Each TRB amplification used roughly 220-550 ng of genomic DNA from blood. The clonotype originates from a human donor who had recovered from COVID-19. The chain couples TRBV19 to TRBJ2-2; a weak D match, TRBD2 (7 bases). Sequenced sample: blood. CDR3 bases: TGTGCCAGTATTAGGGGGGGTTCGGATGCCGGGGAGCTGTTTTTT. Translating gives CASIRGGSDAGELFF.